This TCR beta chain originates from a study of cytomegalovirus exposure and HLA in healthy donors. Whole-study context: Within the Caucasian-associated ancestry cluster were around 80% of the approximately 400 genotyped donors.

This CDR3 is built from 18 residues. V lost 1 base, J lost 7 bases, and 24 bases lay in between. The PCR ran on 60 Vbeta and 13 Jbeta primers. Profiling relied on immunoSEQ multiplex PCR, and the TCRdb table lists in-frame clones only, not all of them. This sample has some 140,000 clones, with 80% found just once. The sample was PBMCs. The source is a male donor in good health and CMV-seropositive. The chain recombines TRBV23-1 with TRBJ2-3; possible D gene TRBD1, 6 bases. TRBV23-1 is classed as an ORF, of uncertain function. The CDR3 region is CASSQYSSMDSLRNTQYF. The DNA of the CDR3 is TGCGCCAGCAGTCAATACTCCTCGATGGACAGTCTTCGAAATACGCAGTATTTT.